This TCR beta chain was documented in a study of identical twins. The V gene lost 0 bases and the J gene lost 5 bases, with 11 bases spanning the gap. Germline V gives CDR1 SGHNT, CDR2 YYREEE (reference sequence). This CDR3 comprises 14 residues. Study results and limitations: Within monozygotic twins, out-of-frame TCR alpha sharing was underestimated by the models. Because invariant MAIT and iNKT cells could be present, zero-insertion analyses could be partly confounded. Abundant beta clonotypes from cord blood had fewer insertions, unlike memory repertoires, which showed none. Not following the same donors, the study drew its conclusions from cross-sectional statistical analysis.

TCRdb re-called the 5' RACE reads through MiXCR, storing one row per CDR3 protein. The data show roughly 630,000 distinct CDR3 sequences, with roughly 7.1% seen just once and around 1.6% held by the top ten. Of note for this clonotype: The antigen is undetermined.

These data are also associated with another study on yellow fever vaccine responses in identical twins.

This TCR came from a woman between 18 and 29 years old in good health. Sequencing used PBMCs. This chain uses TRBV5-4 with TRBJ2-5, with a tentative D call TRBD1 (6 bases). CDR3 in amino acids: CASSLGGPWETQYF. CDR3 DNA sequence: TGTGCCAGCAGCTTGGGGGGGCCTTGGGAGACCCAGTACTTC.